This is a list of T cell receptor beta chains from one sample in a study of T cell responses to AZD1222 COVID-19 vaccine. Only in-frame clones appear in the TCRdb table, and some are missing; sequencing was by immunoSEQ multiplex PCR. The table records 170,000 or so clones, 87% of them present only once. This sample comprised peripheral blood, obtained on day 0 of AZD1222 vaccination. The receptors stem from an adult in good health. Both conserved end residues are part of each CDR3. A D gene is named only where the DNA matches it firmly. The listing skips clone size in some rows; elsewhere it reads once, few, many or a size class.

d_gene: TRBD2; len: 15; v_gene: TRBV6-5; abundance: -; j_gene: TRBJ2-3; CDR3aa: CASQGYSGSGDTQYF; CDR3nt: TGTGCCAGCCAGGGGTATAGCGGGAGTGGAGATACGCAGTATTTT
d_gene: -; len: 13; v_gene: TRBV29-1; abundance: -; j_gene: TRBJ1-3; CDR3aa: CSVERNSGNTIYF; CDR3nt: TGCAGCGTTGAACGGAACTCTGGAAACACCATATATTTT
d_gene: -; len: 17; v_gene: TRBV6-1; abundance: -; j_gene: TRBJ1-1; CDR3aa: CASSEYSFGGMNTEAFF; CDR3nt: TGTGCCAGCAGTGAATATTCGTTCGGGGGAATGAACACTGAAGCTTTCTTT
d_gene: -; len: 15; v_gene: TRBV29-1; abundance: -; j_gene: TRBJ2-3; CDR3aa: CSVEEQRGWTDTQYF; CDR3nt: TGCAGCGTTGAAGAGCAACGGGGTTGGACAGATACGCAGTATTTT
d_gene: -; len: 12; v_gene: TRBV30; abundance: -; j_gene: TRBJ1-3; CDR3aa: CAWSPAGNTIYF; CDR3nt: TGTGCCTGGAGCCCGGCTGGAAACACCATATATTTT
d_gene: TRBD2; len: 15; v_gene: TRBV28; abundance: -; j_gene: TRBJ2-3; CDR3aa: CASSWRSGSTDTQYF; CDR3nt: TGTGCCAGCAGCTGGCGTAGCGGGAGCACAGATACGCAGTATTTT
d_gene: -; len: 15; v_gene: TRBV24-1; abundance: -; j_gene: TRBJ2-3; CDR3aa: CATSDFAASGDTQYF; CDR3nt: TGTGCCACCAGTGATTTTGCAGCGTCAGGAGATACGCAGTATTTT
d_gene: -; len: 13; v_gene: TRBV30; abundance: -; j_gene: TRBJ1-3; CDR3aa: CAWNAASGNTIYF; CDR3nt: TGTGCCTGGAACGCAGCGTCTGGAAACACCATATATTTT
d_gene: TRBD2; len: 17; v_gene: TRBV7-2; abundance: -; j_gene: TRBJ2-1; CDR3aa: CASSKEGLAGAYNEQFF; CDR3nt: TGTGCCAGCAGCAAGGAAGGACTAGCGGGAGCCTACAATGAGCAGTTCTTC
d_gene: -; len: 15; v_gene: TRBV6-1; abundance: few; j_gene: TRBJ1-1; CDR3aa: CASSEIEGVRTEAFF; CDR3nt: TGTGCCAGCAGTGAAATCGAAGGGGTGAGGACTGAAGCTTTCTTT
d_gene: TRBD1; len: 15; v_gene: TRBV5-4; abundance: -; j_gene: TRBJ2-2; CDR3aa: CASSAQGINTGELFF; CDR3nt: TGTGCCAGCAGCGCACAGGGGATTAACACCGGGGAGCTGTTTTTT
d_gene: -; len: 17; v_gene: TRBV11-2; abundance: -; j_gene: TRBJ2-5; CDR3aa: CASSLDLYRVEQETQYF; CDR3nt: TGTGCCAGCAGCTTAGACTTGTACCGCGTGGAGCAAGAGACCCAGTACTTC
d_gene: -; len: 18; v_gene: TRBV4-2; abundance: few; j_gene: TRBJ2-7; CDR3aa: CASSQVAGRTKTFYEQYF; CDR3nt: TGTGCCAGCAGCCAAGTCGCAGGACGGACCAAAACTTTCTACGAGCAGTACTTC
d_gene: TRBD1; len: 11; v_gene: TRBV12-3/TRBV12-4; abundance: -; j_gene: TRBJ1-1; CDR3aa: CASSTGVEAFF; CDR3nt: TGTGCCAGCAGCACAGGGGTGGAAGCTTTCTTT
d_gene: -; len: 13; v_gene: TRBV6-5; abundance: -; j_gene: TRBJ1-1; CDR3aa: CASLRLGRTEAFF; CDR3nt: TGTGCCAGCCTTAGATTGGGTCGTACTGAAGCTTTCTTT
d_gene: TRBD2; len: 17; v_gene: TRBV7-3; abundance: -; j_gene: TRBJ2-5; CDR3aa: CASSPFLQRGVQETQYF; CDR3nt: TGTGCCAGCAGCCCCTTTCTTCAGCGGGGGGTCCAAGAGACCCAGTACTTC
d_gene: -; len: 17; v_gene: TRBV28; abundance: -; j_gene: TRBJ2-7; CDR3aa: CASSSQTGRSTVYEQYF; CDR3nt: TGTGCCAGCAGTTCCCAAACTGGGCGGAGTACAGTCTACGAGCAGTACTTC
d_gene: TRBD2; len: 12; v_gene: TRBV29-1; abundance: -; j_gene: TRBJ2-1; CDR3aa: CSAQAGDYEQFF; CDR3nt: TGCAGCGCGCAAGCGGGAGATTATGAGCAGTTCTTC
d_gene: -; len: 14; v_gene: TRBV5-6; abundance: -; j_gene: TRBJ1-1; CDR3aa: CASSSTLSNTEAFF; CDR3nt: TGTGCCAGCAGCTCTACCCTGTCGAACACTGAAGCTTTCTTT
d_gene: -; len: 13; v_gene: TRBV7-2; abundance: once; j_gene: TRBJ2-7; CDR3aa: CASSLPPAYEQYF; CDR3nt: TGTGCCAGCAGCTTGCCCCCAGCCTACGAGCAGTACTTC
d_gene: -; len: 15; v_gene: TRBV2; abundance: -; j_gene: TRBJ1-3; CDR3aa: CASARGGLSGNTIYF; CDR3nt: TGTGCCAGCGCTCGTGGGGGGTTGTCTGGAAACACCATATATTTT
d_gene: TRBD1; len: 13; v_gene: TRBV5-1; abundance: -; j_gene: TRBJ1-2; CDR3aa: CASSPRTGGGYTF; CDR3nt: TGCGCCAGCAGCCCCCGGACAGGGGGTGGCTACACCTTC
d_gene: -; len: 15; v_gene: TRBV5-1; abundance: -; j_gene: TRBJ1-2; CDR3aa: CASSLGVGPPYGYTF; CDR3nt: TGCGCCAGCAGCTTGGGAGTGGGGCCACCATATGGCTACACCTTC
d_gene: -; len: 13; v_gene: TRBV3-1/TRBV3-2; abundance: -; j_gene: TRBJ1-2; CDR3aa: CASTKGGAQGYTF; CDR3nt: TGTGCCAGCACAAAGGGGGGGGCTCAGGGCTACACCTTC
d_gene: -; len: 15; v_gene: TRBV7-2; abundance: -; j_gene: TRBJ1-4; CDR3aa: CASSPAGAAEEKLFF; CDR3nt: TGTGCCAGCAGCCCGGCAGGGGCCGCGGAGGAAAAACTGTTTTTT
d_gene: -; len: 14; v_gene: TRBV9; abundance: -; j_gene: TRBJ2-2; CDR3aa: CASSVLVGTGELFF; CDR3nt: TGTGCCAGCAGCGTACTTGTGGGCACCGGGGAGCTGTTTTTT
d_gene: -; len: 16; v_gene: TRBV4-2; abundance: -; j_gene: TRBJ1-6; CDR3aa: CASSHPRTLYNSPLHF; CDR3nt: TGTGCCAGCAGCCATCCTAGGACCTTGTATAATTCACCCCTCCACTTT
d_gene: TRBD1; len: 14; v_gene: TRBV2; abundance: -; j_gene: TRBJ1-5; CDR3aa: CASSEGQGGQPQHF; CDR3nt: TGTGCCAGCAGTGAAGGACAGGGAGGTCAGCCCCAGCATTTT
d_gene: -; len: 12; v_gene: TRBV7-2; abundance: -; j_gene: TRBJ1-4; CDR3aa: CASSPAVKELFF; CDR3nt: TGTGCCAGCAGCCCAGCGGTGAAAGAACTGTTTTTT
d_gene: -; len: 13; v_gene: TRBV7-3; abundance: -; j_gene: TRBJ2-1; CDR3aa: CASSWGPTTEQFF; CDR3nt: TGTGCCAGCAGCTGGGGACCTACCACTGAGCAGTTCTTC
d_gene: TRBD2; len: 16; v_gene: TRBV19; abundance: -; j_gene: TRBJ2-5; CDR3aa: CASSRIAGGRGETQYF; CDR3nt: TGTGCCAGTAGTAGGATAGCGGGAGGTAGAGGGGAGACCCAGTACTTC
d_gene: -; len: 14; v_gene: TRBV19; abundance: few; j_gene: TRBJ2-7; CDR3aa: CASSSWGVPSEQYF; CDR3nt: TGTGCCAGTAGTAGCTGGGGGGTTCCGTCCGAGCAGTACTTC
d_gene: -; len: 11; v_gene: TRBV6-5; abundance: -; j_gene: TRBJ1-5; CDR3aa: CASSTGGSQHF; CDR3nt: TGTGCCAGCAGTACGGGGGGGTCCCAGCATTTT
d_gene: TRBD1; len: 15; v_gene: TRBV5-4; abundance: -; j_gene: TRBJ2-7; CDR3aa: CASSSMTGGSYEQYF; CDR3nt: TGTGCCAGCAGCTCCATGACAGGGGGCTCCTACGAGCAGTACTTC
d_gene: -; len: 15; v_gene: TRBV28; abundance: -; j_gene: TRBJ1-2; CDR3aa: CASSLLDSSNYGYTF; CDR3nt: TGTGCCAGCAGTTTATTAGACAGTTCCAACTATGGCTACACCTTC
d_gene: TRBD1; len: 12; v_gene: TRBV5-1; abundance: -; j_gene: TRBJ1-1; CDR3aa: CASKNRGTEAFF; CDR3nt: TGCGCCAGTAAAAACAGGGGCACTGAAGCTTTCTTT
d_gene: -; len: 12; v_gene: TRBV9; abundance: -; j_gene: TRBJ2-1; CDR3aa: CASSVAETEQFF; CDR3nt: TGTGCCAGCAGCGTAGCTGAAACGGAGCAGTTCTTC
d_gene: -; len: 13; v_gene: TRBV6-6; abundance: -; j_gene: TRBJ1-2; CDR3aa: CASSSDTTGGYTF; CDR3nt: TGTGCCAGCAGTTCGGACACAACGGGGGGCTACACCTTC
d_gene: -; len: 15; v_gene: TRBV10-3; abundance: -; j_gene: TRBJ2-7; CDR3aa: CAISEWGGGPYEQYF; CDR3nt: TGTGCCATCAGTGAGTGGGGAGGGGGCCCCTACGAGCAGTACTTC
d_gene: TRBD1; len: 16; v_gene: TRBV7-8; abundance: few; j_gene: TRBJ1-1; CDR3aa: CASSLWFTGVNTEAFF; CDR3nt: TGTGCCAGCAGCTTATGGTTCACAGGGGTTAACACTGAAGCTTTCTTT
d_gene: TRBD2; len: 16; v_gene: TRBV5-1; abundance: -; j_gene: TRBJ2-1; CDR3aa: CASSSFPGLAYNEQFF; CDR3nt: TGCGCCAGCAGCTCCTTCCCGGGACTAGCCTACAATGAGCAGTTCTTC
d_gene: -; len: 16; v_gene: TRBV7-3; abundance: -; j_gene: TRBJ2-6; CDR3aa: CASSFHNRAGANVLTF; CDR3nt: TGTGCCAGCAGCTTCCACAACAGGGCTGGGGCCAACGTCCTGACTTTC
d_gene: TRBD2; len: 16; v_gene: TRBV18; abundance: -; j_gene: TRBJ2-5; CDR3aa: CASSPFSGRYQETQYF; CDR3nt: TGTGCCAGCTCACCGTTTAGCGGGAGGTACCAAGAGACCCAGTACTTC
d_gene: -; len: 15; v_gene: TRBV5-6; abundance: once; j_gene: TRBJ1-1; CDR3aa: CASSLGPGGDTEAFF; CDR3nt: TGTGCCAGCAGCTTGGGGCCAGGAGGGGACACTGAAGCTTTCTTT
d_gene: -; len: 13; v_gene: TRBV20-1; abundance: -; j_gene: TRBJ1-6; CDR3aa: CSASRTANSPLHF; CDR3nt: TGCAGTGCTAGTAGGACTGCTAATTCACCCCTCCACTTT
d_gene: TRBD2; len: 16; v_gene: TRBV5-4; abundance: -; j_gene: TRBJ2-1; CDR3aa: CASSPHVSGGYNEQFF; CDR3nt: TGTGCCAGCAGCCCCCACGTAAGCGGGGGGTACAATGAGCAGTTCTTC
d_gene: TRBD1; len: 16; v_gene: TRBV15; abundance: -; j_gene: TRBJ2-7; CDR3aa: CATSTDPGQASYEQYF; CDR3nt: TGTGCCACCAGCACCGACCCGGGACAGGCCTCCTACGAGCAGTACTTC
d_gene: TRBD1; len: 16; v_gene: TRBV5-5; abundance: -; j_gene: TRBJ1-2; CDR3aa: CASSHSDDRGRFGYTF; CDR3nt: TGTGCCAGCAGCCACAGCGATGACAGGGGGAGGTTTGGCTACACCTTC
d_gene: -; len: 13; v_gene: TRBV27; abundance: -; j_gene: TRBJ2-3; CDR3aa: CASSRTLGDTQYF; CDR3nt: TGTGCCAGCAGCCGGACCCTGGGGGATACGCAGTATTTT
d_gene: -; len: 13; v_gene: TRBV5-4; abundance: -; j_gene: TRBJ2-5; CDR3aa: CASSLNVKETQYF; CDR3nt: TGTGCCAGCAGCTTGAATGTGAAAGAGACCCAGTACTTC
d_gene: -; len: 17; v_gene: TRBV4-1; abundance: -; j_gene: TRBJ1-2; CDR3aa: CASSQDAAILTSYGYTF; CDR3nt: TGCGCCAGCAGCCAAGATGCAGCCATACTCACTAGCTATGGCTACACCTTC
d_gene: -; len: 15; v_gene: TRBV27; abundance: -; j_gene: TRBJ1-1; CDR3aa: CASTQYWGVNTEAFF; CDR3nt: TGTGCCAGCACCCAGTACTGGGGGGTGAACACTGAAGCTTTCTTT
d_gene: TRBD1; len: 13; v_gene: TRBV2; abundance: -; j_gene: TRBJ1-2; CDR3aa: CASSPPDRSGYTF; CDR3nt: TGTGCCAGCAGCCCACCGGACAGGTCAGGCTACACCTTC
d_gene: -; len: 15; v_gene: TRBV29-1; abundance: -; j_gene: TRBJ1-2; CDR3aa: CSVRGGGRESYGYTF; CDR3nt: TGCAGCGTCCGAGGTGGGGGGCGCGAGTCCTATGGCTACACCTTC
d_gene: -; len: 13; v_gene: TRBV19; abundance: -; j_gene: TRBJ2-3; CDR3aa: CASSIPPGNTQYF; CDR3nt: TGTGCCAGTAGTATACCCCCGGGGAATACGCAGTATTTT
d_gene: -; len: 14; v_gene: TRBV6-1; abundance: once; j_gene: TRBJ1-3; CDR3aa: CASSRDGIGNTIYF; CDR3nt: TGTGCCAGCAGTCGGGACGGCATTGGAAACACCATATATTTT
d_gene: -; len: 10; v_gene: TRBV20-1; abundance: -; j_gene: TRBJ1-1; CDR3aa: CSALSPEAFF; CDR3nt: TGCAGTGCTCTGTCCCCGGAAGCTTTCTTT
d_gene: -; len: 13; v_gene: TRBV4-1; abundance: -; j_gene: TRBJ1-1; CDR3aa: CASSQASPVEAFF; CDR3nt: TGCGCCAGCAGCCAAGCGTCGCCGGTTGAAGCTTTCTTT
d_gene: -; len: 16; v_gene: TRBV3-1/TRBV3-2; abundance: -; j_gene: TRBJ2-2; CDR3aa: CASSLRGGAVTGELFF; CDR3nt: TGTGCCAGCAGCCTCCGCGGAGGGGCGGTGACCGGGGAGCTGTTTTTT
d_gene: -; len: 15; v_gene: TRBV28; abundance: -; j_gene: TRBJ2-5; CDR3aa: CASRGAGEYQETQYF; CDR3nt: TGTGCCAGCAGGGGAGCCGGGGAGTACCAAGAGACCCAGTACTTC